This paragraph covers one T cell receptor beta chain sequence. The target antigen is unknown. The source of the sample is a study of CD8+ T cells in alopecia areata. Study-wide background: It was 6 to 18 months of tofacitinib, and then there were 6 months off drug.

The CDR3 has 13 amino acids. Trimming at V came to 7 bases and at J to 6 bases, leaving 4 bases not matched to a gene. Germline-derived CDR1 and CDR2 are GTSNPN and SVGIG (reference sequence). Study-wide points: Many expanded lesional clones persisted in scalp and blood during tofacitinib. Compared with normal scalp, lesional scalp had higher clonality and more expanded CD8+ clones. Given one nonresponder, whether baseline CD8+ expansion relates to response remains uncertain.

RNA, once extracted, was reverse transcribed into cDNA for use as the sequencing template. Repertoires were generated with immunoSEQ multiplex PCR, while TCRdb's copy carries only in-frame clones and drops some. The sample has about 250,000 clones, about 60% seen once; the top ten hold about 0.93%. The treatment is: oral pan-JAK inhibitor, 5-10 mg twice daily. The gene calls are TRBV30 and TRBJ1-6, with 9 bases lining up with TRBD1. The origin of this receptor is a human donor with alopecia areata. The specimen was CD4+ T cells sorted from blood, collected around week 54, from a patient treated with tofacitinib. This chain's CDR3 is CAYAGQGNSPLHF. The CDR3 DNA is TGTGCCTACGCGGGACAGGGTAATTCACCCCTCCACTTT.